The clone carrying this T cell receptor (beta chain) was observed many times. The antigen is undetermined. This entry is derived from a study of molecular identifiers for immune sequencing clone quantification. Across the whole study: RNA, taken in replicates from about 21,000 or 97,000 naive CD8 cells, was split five ways, with four sequenced.

TCRdb fed the PCR reads into MiXCR, producing one record per CDR3 protein. The data show some 320,000 distinct CDR3 sequences, 20% to 25% seen once. General study points: One cell's worth of spiked Jurkat TCR RNA was reportedly detectable among about a million naive cells. Barcode-sharing identical TCR molecules could underestimate highly expanded clone sizes.

CDR1 and CDR2 from the germline V gene are SNHLY and FYNNEI. This CDR3 region has 15 residues. The V and J ends lost 2 bases and 0 bases, in that order; junction bases with no gene match: 0. The chain recombines TRBV2 with TRBJ1-5, with TRBD1 matching over 8 bases. The specimen was naive CD8+ T cells from blood, with Jurkat cell RNA spiked in. Regarding subset: FACS-sorted CD8+CD4-CCR7+CD45RA+ naive T cells. The sequence derives from a human donor in good health. Some libraries in this study had Jurkat cell RNA spiked in. This CDR3 is CASSEQGASNQPQHF. The CDR3 nucleotides read TGTGCCAGCAGTGAACAGGGGGCTAGCAATCAGCCCCAGCATTTT. Combining the CDR3 with reference TRBV2 and TRBJ1-5 gives the whole variable domain EPEVTQTPSHQVTQMGQEVILRCVPISNHLYFYWYRQILGQKVEFLVSFYNNEISEKSEIFDDQFSVERPDGSNFTLKIRSTKLEDSAMYFCASSEQGASNQPQHFGDGTRLSIL.